The 23 T cell receptor beta chains presented below share a single source sample, sequenced in a study of blood T cell repertoires in COVID-19. The data were produced by immunoSEQ multiplex PCR, yet TCRdb's version contains in-frame clones alone and is incomplete. Here the sample spans approximately 62,000 clones, around four fifths being singletons. Sequenced material: peripheral blood. These receptors all come from a man aged 80 or over with acute or convalescent COVID-19.

The chain has TRBV11-2 and TRBJ1-6, with 10 bases fitting TRBD1. This CDR3 spans 16 amino acids. J lost 13 bases, V lost 5 bases, and 14 bases had no gene match. Germline CDR1 and CDR2: SGHAT and FQNNGV. The CDR3 DNA follows: TGTGCCAGCAGCCCACCCCCGGGACAGGGGAATCGTCCCCTCCACTTT. It codes for CASSPPPGQGNRPLHF. Full variable domain (remainder filled in from reference TRBV11-2 and TRBJ1-6): EAGVAQSPRYKIIEKRQSVAFWCNPISGHATLYWYQQILGQGPKLLIQFQNNGVVDDSQLPKDRFSAERLKGVDSTLKIQPAKLEDSAVYLCASSPPPGQGNRPLHFGNGTRLTVT.

The sample holds a few counts of this clone. The chain uses TRBV12-5 and TRBJ2-1; 8 bases are shared with TRBD2. Germline V lookup: CDR1 LGHNT, CDR2 FRNRAP. V gave up 6 bases and J gave up 3 bases; unmatched junction bases: 16. The CDR3 runs to 18 residues. For the CDR3, the DNA is TGTGCTAGTGGGCTGCAACTGATAGCGGGGATAAACTACAATGAGCAGTTCTTC. Its translation: CASGLQLIAGINYNEQFF.

The gene calls are TRBV10-1 and TRBJ1-1; D is uncertain. The CDR3 is 12 residues long. Trimming removed 3 bases from V and 0 bases from J, with 2 bases in between. Germline CDR1 WNHNN, CDR2 SYGVQD (reference sequence). The CDR3 region has the DNA TGCGCCAGCAGTGATATGAACACTGAAGCTTTCTTT. Its translation: CASSDMNTEAFF.

This chain uses TRBV5-1 with TRBJ2-5; D is perhaps TRBD1 (5 bases). Germline CDR1 reads SGHRS; CDR2 reads YFSETQ. The V end was cut by 1 base, the J end by 2 bases, with 15 bases between. CDR3 size: 16 residues. The DNA for the CDR3 is TGCGCCAGCAGCTTGCCCGAAGGGGTCCAGCAAGAGACCCAGTACTTC. It codes for CASSLPEGVQQETQYF.

The CDR3 region is CASSFISGGNTDTQYF. Here the CDR3 DNA reads TGCGCCAGCAGCTTCATTAGCGGGGGAAACACAGATACGCAGTATTTT. The chain couples TRBV5-1 to TRBJ2-3; 9 bases map to TRBD2. This CDR3 region has 16 residues. Germline lookup yields CDR1 SGHRS and CDR2 YFSETQ. Germline trimming cut 2 bases from V and 2 bases from J; bases unmatched to any gene: 6. Filled out from reference TRBV5-1 and TRBJ2-3, the complete variable domain reads KAGVTQTPRYLIKTRGQQVTLSCSPISGHRSVSWYQQTPGQGLQFLFEYFSETQRNKGNFPGRFSGRQFSNSRSEMNVSTLELGDSALYLCASSFISGGNTDTQYFGPGTRLTVL.

This clone came up a few times. Other DNA sequences from this sample encode an identical CDR3 as well. The rearrangement uses TRBV2 and TRBJ1-1; tentatively, D is TRBD1 (5 bases). Germline values: CDR1 SNHLY, CDR2 FYNNEI. The ends were cut back, 5 bases at V and 1 base at J, with 11 bases in the middle. The CDR3 consists of 14 residues. The chain's CDR3 is CASSPQGRNTEAFF. The CDR3 DNA reads as TGTGCCAGCAGTCCCCAGGGTAGGAACACTGAAGCTTTCTTT. The entire variable domain, with the rest obtained from reference TRBV2 and TRBJ1-1, is as follows: EPEVTQTPSHQVTQMGQEVILRCVPISNHLYFYWYRQILGQKVEFLVSFYNNEISEKSEIFDDQFSVERPDGSNFTLKIRSTKLEDSAMYFCASSPQGRNTEAFFGQGTRLTVV.

This chain links TRBV11-2 with TRBJ2-2; D is perhaps TRBD1 (6 bases). V shed 2 bases and J shed 7 bases, with 17 bases lying between them. The CDR3 loop spans 16 amino acids. Germline V gene lookup returns CDR1 SGHAT and CDR2 FQNNGV. The CDR3 bases are TGTGCCAGCAGCTTATACTTATTACAGGGAAACGGGGAGCTGTTTTTT. Protein sequence: CASSLYLLQGNGELFF.

The rearrangement links TRBV18 to TRBJ1-5; TRBD1 aligns across 12 bases. CDR1 is KGHSH, CDR2 LQKENI, per germline. The V and J ends lost 3 bases and 6 bases, in that order; junction bases with no gene match: 9. This CDR3 is 17 amino acids long. CDR3 DNA: TGTGCCAGCTCACCGGGGACAGGGGGCTCAGGTAGTCAGCCCCAGCATTTT. Translated: CASSPGTGGSGSQPQHF.

This clone was found a few times. The chain combines TRBV4-1 with TRBJ1-1; D is uncertain. Trimming pared 3 bases from V and 4 bases from J, leaving 6 bases between. Germline V gene data show CDR1 as MGHRA and CDR2 as YSYEKL. The CDR3 consists of 12 residues. DNA for the CDR3: TGCGCCAGCAGCCAGGAGGCCACTGAAGCTTTCTTT. Encoded protein: CASSQEATEAFF.

This clone was detected a few times. The V and J genes are TRBV5-1 and TRBJ1-3; TRBD1 aligns across 7 bases. V dropped 2 bases and J dropped 0; count of bases not matched to a gene: 11. Germline V gene sequence: CDR1 SGHRS, CDR2 YFSETQ. The CDR3 has 18 residues. CDR3 residues: CASSFLGTVYNSGNTIYF. The CDR3 nucleotides read TGCGCCAGCAGCTTTCTGGGGACAGTGTATAACTCTGGAAACACCATATATTTT.

The sample holds one count of this clone. The chain uses TRBV4-2 and TRBJ1-2, with 9 bases lining up with TRBD1. V gave up 4 bases and J gave up 10 bases; unmatched junction bases: 16. The CDR3 is 16 amino acids. Germline V CDR1 and CDR2: LGHNA, YNFKEQ. CDR3 nucleotide sequence: TGTGCCAGCAGCCCCGCCCATCGACAGGGGGAGAGGTTCTACACCTTC. It yields the protein CASSPAHRQGERFYTF.

A few counts support this clone. V is TRBV7-6 and J is TRBJ1-2, with D perhaps matching TRBD1 (5 bases). Germline CDR1 and CDR2: SGHVS and FNYEAQ. Between the trimmed V and J ends, which lost 1 base and 8 bases, there was a span of 11 bases. This CDR3 has 13 amino acids. The DNA of the CDR3 is TGTGCCAGCAGCTTAGGGAGGGGAGGAGGCTACACCTTC. Residues: CASSLGRGGGYTF.

The chain links TRBV5-1 to TRBJ2-1, with 9 bases that match TRBD1. This CDR3 region has 16 residues. After removal of 5 bases from V and 9 bases from J, the junction contained 15 bases not matched to a gene. Germline CDR1 SGHRS, CDR2 YFSETQ. In nucleotides, the CDR3 is TGCGCCAGCAGACAAACCGGGACAGGGATAATAGGTGAGCAGTTCTTC. It specifies CASRQTGTGIIGEQFF. The variable domain in full, with the rest retrieved from reference TRBV5-1 and TRBJ2-1, is KAGVTQTPRYLIKTRGQQVTLSCSPISGHRSVSWYQQTPGQGLQFLFEYFSETQRNKGNFPGRFSGRQFSNSRSEMNVSTLELGDSALYLCASRQTGTGIIGEQFFGPGTRLTVL.

This clone has only a few counts. The chain carries TRBV19 and TRBJ2-3; TRBD1 aligns across 7 bases. This CDR3 spans 16 amino acids. CDR1 is LNHDA and CDR2 is SQIVND in the germline V gene (reference sequence). V shed 4 bases and J 2 bases; nucleotides not matched to a gene: 9. CDR3 in DNA: TGTGCCAGTAGTAACAGACAGGGCCTGAACACAGATACGCAGTATTTT. Protein product: CASSNRQGLNTDTQYF.

The rearrangement links TRBV10-2 to TRBJ2-5; 9 bases line up with TRBD1. The V and J ends lost 6 bases and 3 bases, in that order; junction bases with no gene match: 5. CDR1 WSHSY and CDR2 SAAADI come from the germline V gene. The CDR3 runs 14 residues. This chain's CDR3 is CASSAGTGKETQYF. The CDR3 coding sequence is TGCGCCAGCAGCGCCGGGACAGGGAAAGAGACCCAGTACTTC.

The V and J genes are TRBV28 and TRBJ2-7; D may be TRBD2 (6 bases). The V end lost 7 bases, the J end lost 7 bases, and 20 bases lay between the germline ends. In germline, CDR1 is MDHEN, CDR2 SYDVKM. The CDR3 contains 14 residues. Here the CDR3 reads CASTLRDPRGEQYF. The CDR3 DNA follows: TGTGCCAGCACCCTGCGGGACCCTCGGGGTGAGCAGTACTTC.

The chain recombines TRBV7-9 with TRBJ2-5, with D unclear. V gave up 7 bases and J gave up 5 bases, with 20 bases separating them. The CDR3 length is 15 residues. Germline lookup yields CDR1 SEHNR and CDR2 FQNEAQ (reference sequence). CDR3 in DNA: TGTGCCAGCACTCCCGGTCCTTCGCTTGCGGAGACCCAGTACTTC. Its protein is CASTPGPSLAETQYF. Combining the CDR3 with reference TRBV7-9 and TRBJ2-5 gives the whole variable domain DTGVSQNPRHKITKRGQNVTFRCDPISEHNRLYWYRQTLGQGPEFLTYFQNEAQLEKSRLLSDRFSAERPKGSFSTLEIQRTEQGDSAMYLCASTPGPSLAETQYFGPGTRLLVL.

V and J are TRBV14 and TRBJ2-1; the D gene is possibly TRBD1 (6 bases). There are 12 residues in the CDR3. Germline lookup yields CDR1 SGHDN and CDR2 FVKESK. Trimming left V 4 bases short and J 8 bases short, with 9 bases between. The CDR3, as DNA: TGTGCCAGCAGCCCACAGGGTTATGAGCAGTTCTTC. Protein sequence: CASSPQGYEQFF.

The chain carries TRBV19 and TRBJ1-2, with a possible D match to TRBD1 (6 bases). The CDR3 contains 14 residues. Trimming cost V 8 bases and J 4 bases, with 17 bases left between them. CDR1 and CDR2 (germline): LNHDA, SQIVND (reference sequence). The CDR3, as DNA: TGTGCCAGTCGAGGGGGAGCTTACTCCTATGGCTACACCTTC. It specifies CASRGGAYSYGYTF.

This chain uses TRBV2 with TRBJ1-2; 10 nucleotides align to TRBD1. Germline CDR1 is SNHLY and CDR2 is FYNNEI. V trimming: 6 bases; J trimming: 4 bases; junction bases outside the gene matches: 5. The CDR3 loop spans 14 amino acids. CDR3 protein: CASRPGQGSYGYTF. In DNA, the CDR3 is TGTGCCAGCAGGCCGGGACAGGGGAGCTATGGCTACACCTTC.

The chain couples TRBV30 to TRBJ2-1; 8 bases agree with TRBD2. Per the germline V gene, CDR1 is GTSNPN and CDR2 is SVGIG (reference sequence). The CDR3 has 15 residues. Trimming cost V 5 bases and J 1 base; bases outside gene matches: 7. The CDR3 DNA is TGTGCCTGGTGCCCGGGGGGGAGGTCCTACAATGAGCAGTTCTTC. Translation: CAWCPGGRSYNEQFF. The full variable domain, rest sourced from reference TRBV30 and TRBJ2-1, is SQTIHQWPATLVQPVGSPLSLECTVEGTSNPNLYWYRQAAGRGLQLLFYSVGIGQISSEVPQNLSASRPQDRQFILSSKKLLLSDSGFYLCAWCPGGRSYNEQFFGPGTRLTVL.

CDR3 in amino acids: CASSTNRGNTIYF. In DNA, the CDR3 is TGTGCCAGCAGCACTAACAGGGGAAACACCATATATTTT. The gene calls are TRBV7-8 and TRBJ1-3, with D tentatively TRBD1 (5 bases). This CDR3 region has 13 residues. CDR1 is SGHVS and CDR2 is FQNEAQ in the germline V gene. V lost 5 bases, J lost 4 bases, and 9 bases lay in between.

The chain's CDR3 is CATSDAGTGFHEQFF. CDR3 in DNA: TGTGCCACCAGTGATGCCGGGACAGGGTTCCATGAGCAGTTCTTC. The J gene is TRBJ2-1, the V gene TRBV24-1; TRBD1 agrees at 9 bases. CDR1 is KGHDR and CDR2 is SFDVKD in the germline V gene. The CDR3 runs to 15 residues. With 3 bases clipped from V and 8 bases from J, the junction kept 7 bases outside the gene matches.